This T cell receptor beta chain was identified during a study of CD8 T cell repertoires and HIV-1 epitope variants. Overall study: Separate from the cultures, 1M uncultured T cells served as baseline. Notes on the study in general: Beta chains alone show antigen proliferation, not cytokine profile or function.

The table came from immunoSEQ multiplex PCR; TCRdb's copy has only in-frame clones and leaves some out. This table has fewer than 6,500 clones, around 68% appearing once. Turning to this clone: The antigen remains unidentified.

The CDR3 has 18 amino acids. V lost 4 bases and J lost 4; bases outside the gene matches: 15. Germline V gene lookup returns CDR1 MNHNS and CDR2 SASEGT. The TCR comes from a male donor with HIV. What was sequenced was cultured CD8+ T cells derived from PBMCs. The chain combines TRBV6-1 with TRBJ1-3; 8 bases line up with TRBD1. The CDR3 DNA is TGTGCCAGCAGTGCGTTAACCCAAACAGGGACAGGAGGAAACACCATATATTTT. This translates into CASSALTQTGTGGNTIYF.